Listed below are T cell receptor beta chains from one sample, sequenced in a study of T cell responses to AZD1222 COVID-19 vaccine. This table comes from immunoSEQ multiplex PCR, and its TCRdb copy is limited to in-frame clones, with some not included. The table shows just under 150,000 clones, with roughly 89% occurring only once. The material was peripheral blood, obtained 28 days after the second AZD1222 dose. The receptors originated from an adult who received the AZD1222 COVID-19 vaccine. The CDR3 runs from the conserved cysteine through the conserved F or W. A D gene is named only where the DNA matches it firmly. Not all rows give a size; the values are once, few, many and, for expanded clones, a class.

TRBV5-1	-	-	15	TRBJ2-5	CASKQGRSGQETQYF	TGCGCCAGCAAGCAGGGTCGGTCGGGCCAAGAGACCCAGTACTTC
TRBV7-9	-	-	15	TRBJ1-2	CASSLGFRDNDGYTF	TGTGCCAGCAGCTTAGGGTTTCGGGATAATGATGGCTACACCTTC
TRBV5-1	-	-	14	TRBJ1-3	CASSLVAAGNTIYF	TGCGCCAGCAGCTTGGTGGCAGCTGGAAACACCATATATTTT
TRBV29-1	-	-	12	TRBJ1-1	CSHRRGTSEAFF	TGCAGCCATCGGCGGGGGACCTCCGAAGCTTTCTTT
TRBV14	-	-	15	TRBJ2-1	CASSQVRARHNEQFF	TGTGCCAGCAGCCAAGTGCGGGCTCGTCACAATGAGCAGTTCTTC
TRBV5-1	-	TRBD1	17	TRBJ2-1	CASSLALRTGGFNEQFF	TGCGCCAGCAGCTTGGCCCTCAGGACAGGGGGGTTCAATGAGCAGTTCTTC
TRBV25-1	-	-	17	TRBJ1-2	CASSPHGSIVENYGYTF	TGTGCCAGCAGCCCCCACGGAAGCATAGTTGAAAACTATGGCTACACCTTC
TRBV6-5	-	TRBD1	15	TRBJ2-5	CASSKYEGARETQYF	TGTGCCAGCAGCAAATACGAGGGGGCGCGGGAGACCCAGTACTTC
TRBV12-3/TRBV12-4	-	-	13	TRBJ2-5	CASSWGRQETQYF	TGTGCCAGCAGTTGGGGACGGCAAGAGACCCAGTACTTC
TRBV2	-	-	14	TRBJ1-1	CASSRDNRDTEAFF	TGTGCCAGCAGCCGGGACAATCGGGACACTGAAGCTTTCTTT
TRBV4-3	-	-	14	TRBJ1-5	CASSQGPVNQPQHF	TGCGCCAGCAGCCAAGGGCCAGTTAATCAGCCCCAGCATTTT
TRBV30	-	-	16	TRBJ2-1	CAWSVSPTSRNNEQFF	TGTGCCTGGAGTGTATCCCCTACGAGTAGGAACAATGAGCAGTTCTTC
TRBV2	-	-	14	TRBJ2-7	CASSEATTSREQYF	TGTGCCAGCAGTGAAGCGACGACCTCTCGCGAGCAGTACTTC
TRBV15	-	-	15	TRBJ1-4	CATSRDRYANEKLFF	TGTGCCACCAGCAGAGATCGATACGCTAATGAAAAACTGTTTTTT
TRBV10-3	-	TRBD1	15	TRBJ2-7	CAISATGTGSYEQYF	TGTGCCATCAGCGCAACCGGGACAGGTTCCTACGAGCAGTACTTC
TRBV4-1	once	TRBD2	22	TRBJ2-1	CASSQLSSVLAGEGGSYNEQFF	TGCGCCAGCAGCCAGCTATCAAGCGTCCTAGCGGGAGAGGGTGGGTCCTACAATGAGCAGTTCTTC
TRBV2	-	TRBD1	14	TRBJ1-5	CASSTGDTNQPQHF	TGTGCCAGCAGTACAGGGGATACGAATCAGCCCCAGCATTTT
TRBV9	once	-	14	TRBJ1-1	CASSVEGRNTEAFF	TGTGCCAGCAGCGTAGAGGGTCGGAACACTGAAGCTTTCTTT
TRBV4-2	-	TRBD2	20	TRBJ2-7	CASSQEYEASGNVPSYEQYF	TGTGCCAGCAGCCAAGAGTATGAGGCTAGCGGGAACGTCCCGTCCTACGAGCAGTACTTC
TRBV19	-	-	14	TRBJ2-1	CASSPRAQRNEQFF	TGTGCCAGTAGTCCCCGGGCCCAGAGAAATGAGCAGTTCTTC
TRBV7-2	-	-	18	TRBJ1-3	CASRTGPQTAGGGNTIYF	TGTGCCAGCAGAACCGGGCCCCAGACCGCCGGGGGTGGAAACACCATATATTTT
TRBV3-1/TRBV3-2	-	TRBD2	14	TRBJ2-5	CASSQGGSGETQYF	TGTGCCAGCAGCCAAGGCGGGAGCGGTGAGACCCAGTACTTC
TRBV6-2/TRBV6-3	-	-	14	TRBJ2-7	CASSIAQSSYEQYF	TGTGCCAGCAGTATAGCCCAAAGCTCCTACGAGCAGTACTTC
TRBV24-1	once	-	17	TRBJ1-2	CATSDPASRGTVYGYTF	TGTGCCACCAGTGACCCTGCCTCCAGGGGTACCGTCTATGGCTACACCTTC
TRBV5-1	-	-	14	TRBJ2-2	CASSHPTRTGELFF	TGCGCCAGCAGCCACCCGACCCGCACCGGGGAGCTGTTTTTT
TRBV9	-	TRBD2	16	TRBJ2-4	CASSPGALAGSFIQYF	TGTGCCAGCAGCCCCGGCGCACTAGCGGGATCGTTCATTCAGTACTTC
TRBV29-1	-	TRBD2	15	TRBJ2-5	CSVEGLGEGSWTQYF	TGCAGCGTTGAGGGTTTGGGGGAGGGATCGTGGACCCAGTACTTC
TRBV7-2	once	-	15	TRBJ2-7	CASSSRAGMLGEQYF	TGTGCCAGCAGCTCAAGGGCCGGGATGCTAGGAGAGCAGTACTTC
TRBV6-6	-	-	15	TRBJ1-5	CASMWARGDNQPQHF	TGTGCCAGCATGTGGGCTCGTGGGGATAATCAGCCCCAGCATTTT
TRBV4-2	-	-	14	TRBJ2-4	CASSQGLAKNIQYF	TGTGCCAGCAGCCAAGGACTAGCCAAAAACATTCAGTACTTC
TRBV27	once	TRBD1	15	TRBJ2-7	CASSFSGQGHYEQYF	TGTGCCAGCAGCTTCTCAGGACAGGGTCACTACGAGCAGTACTTC
TRBV7-8	-	TRBD1	17	TRBJ2-3	CASRARRTGGEADTQYF	TGTGCCAGCAGAGCACGCCGGACAGGGGGCGAGGCAGATACGCAGTATTTT
TRBV6-5	-	TRBD2	15	TRBJ2-3	CASSYSGGGTDTQYF	TGTGCCAGCAGCTATTCGGGAGGGGGCACAGATACGCAGTATTTT
TRBV18	-	-	15	TRBJ2-7	CASSPTDGGSYEQYF	TGTGCCAGCTCACCAACCGACGGGGGCTCCTACGAGCAGTACTTC
TRBV30	once	-	15	TRBJ1-5	CAWSPSSRGNQPQHF	TGTGCCTGGAGCCCCTCGAGTCGTGGCAATCAGCCCCAGCATTTT
TRBV7-9	-	-	14	TRBJ2-3	CASSYGAGTDTQYF	TGTGCCAGCAGCTACGGCGCTGGCACAGATACGCAGTATTTT
TRBV2	-	-	14	TRBJ1-5	CASSEQDSNQPQHF	TGTGCCAGCAGTGAACAGGATAGCAATCAGCCCCAGCATTTT
TRBV10-3	-	-	13	TRBJ1-1	CAISEKVNTEAFF	TGTGCCATCAGTGAGAAAGTGAACACTGAAGCTTTCTTT
TRBV7-9	-	TRBD2	17	TRBJ2-7	CASSLAAGSGSTLEQYF	TGTGCCAGCAGCTTAGCGGCTGGTAGCGGGAGTACCCTCGAGCAGTACTTC
TRBV14	-	-	17	TRBJ1-5	CASSRRRGTLFNQPQHF	TGTGCCAGCAGCCGACGAAGGGGGACATTATTTAATCAGCCCCAGCATTTT
TRBV5-1	-	-	15	TRBJ2-1	CASSLAEESYNEQFF	TGCGCCAGCAGCTTGGCGGAGGAGTCCTACAATGAGCAGTTCTTC
TRBV9	-	-	13	TRBJ1-1	CASSPRLNTEAFF	TGTGCCAGCAGCCCCCGTCTGAACACTGAAGCTTTCTTT
TRBV30	-	-	15	TRBJ1-5	CAWSDSRGGNQPQHF	TGTGCCTGGAGCGACTCACGGGGGGGCAATCAGCCCCAGCATTTT
TRBV7-2	few	-	16	TRBJ1-6	CASSSQGPGYNSPLHF	TGTGCCAGCAGCTCCCAGGGGCCCGGCTATAATTCACCCCTCCACTTT
TRBV7-9	-	TRBD2	16	TRBJ2-2	CASSRPGLAGAGELFF	TGTGCCAGCAGCCGCCCGGGACTAGCGGGAGCCGGGGAGCTGTTTTTT
TRBV29-1	few	-	10	TRBJ2-7	CSATEGEQYF	TGCAGCGCCACGGAGGGGGAGCAGTACTTC
TRBV11-3	-	-	15	TRBJ2-5	CASSSRLGSQETQYF	TGTGCCAGCAGCTCCAGACTAGGTTCCCAAGAGACCCAGTACTTC
TRBV1	-	-	17	TRBJ1-5	CTSSHPDSAPSNQPQHF	TGCACCAGCAGCCACCCGGACAGTGCCCCTAGCAATCAGCCCCAGCATTTT
TRBV7-2	-	-	16	TRBJ2-7	CASSLGAGQGTYEQYF	TGTGCCAGCAGCTTAGGGGCGGGTCAGGGTACCTACGAGCAGTACTTC
TRBV28	-	-	15	TRBJ2-7	CASRGQSGTYREQYF	TGTGCCAGCCGAGGACAGAGCGGGACATATAGGGAGCAGTACTTC
TRBV11-2	-	TRBD1	14	TRBJ2-5	CASSQDRGPWTQYF	TGTGCCAGCAGCCAAGACAGGGGCCCGTGGACCCAGTACTTC
TRBV29-1	-	TRBD1	13	TRBJ1-4	CSVSTGGGEKLFF	TGCAGCGTCTCGACAGGGGGCGGTGAAAAACTGTTTTTT
TRBV7-2	-	-	13	TRBJ1-1	CASSSRQDTEAFF	TGTGCCAGCAGTTCTCGACAGGACACTGAAGCTTTCTTT
TRBV27	-	-	13	TRBJ1-4	CASSLMRNEKLFF	TGTGCCAGCAGTTTAATGCGTAATGAAAAACTGTTTTTT
TRBV7-2	-	TRBD2	19	TRBJ2-7	CASSTPGLAGVGDSYEQYF	TGTGCCAGCAGCACCCCGGGACTAGCGGGAGTGGGGGACTCCTACGAGCAGTACTTC
TRBV24-1	-	-	19	TRBJ2-2	CATSDLPHWSTKNTGELFF	TGTGCCACCAGTGATTTGCCCCATTGGTCCACGAAGAACACCGGGGAGCTGTTTTTT
TRBV29-1	-	-	10	TRBJ1-2	CSAEDVSYTF	TGCAGCGCCGAGGACGTAAGCTACACCTTC
TRBV28	-	TRBD1	14	TRBJ1-4	CASSSGDSNEKLFF	TGTGCCAGCAGTTCGGGGGACAGTAATGAAAAACTGTTTTTT
TRBV12-5	-	TRBD2	11	TRBJ2-5	CASGTSGTKYF	TGTGCTAGTGGAACCTCCGGGACTAAGTACTTC